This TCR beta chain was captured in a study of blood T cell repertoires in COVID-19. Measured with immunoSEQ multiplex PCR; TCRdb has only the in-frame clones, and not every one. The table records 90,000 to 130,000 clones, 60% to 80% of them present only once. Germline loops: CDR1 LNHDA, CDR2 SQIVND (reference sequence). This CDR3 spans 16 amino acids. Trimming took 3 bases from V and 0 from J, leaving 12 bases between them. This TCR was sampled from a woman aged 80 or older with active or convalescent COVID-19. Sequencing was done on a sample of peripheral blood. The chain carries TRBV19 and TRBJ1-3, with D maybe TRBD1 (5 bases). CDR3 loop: CASSIDDRPSGNTIYF. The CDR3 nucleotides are TGTGCCAGTAGTATCGATGACAGACCCTCTGGAAACACCATATATTTT.